This T cell receptor (beta chain) comes out of a study of cytomegalovirus exposure and HLA in healthy donors. Overall study findings and caveats: In an earlier analysis, in several hundred donors, most V segments appeared productive either ~87% or ~30% of the time. At a 0.05 false discovery rate, a later analysis found 18,000 or so TCR beta sequences to be associated with HLA alleles. TRBV6-2, TRBV6-3 and other indistinguishable V segments were excluded.

In the PCR, 60 Vbeta and 13 Jbeta primers were used. The data were produced by immunoSEQ multiplex PCR, yet TCRdb's version contains in-frame clones alone and is incomplete. The sample comprises about 160,000 clones, approximately 88% of which are singletons, and 0.38% rests with the top ten. This clone was counted only a few times. Its target is unknown. Trimming cost V 0 bases and J 1 base, with 10 bases left between them. Germline lookup yields CDR1 MNHNY and CDR2 SVGAGI (reference sequence). The CDR3 covers 16 residues. The gene calls are TRBV6-6 and TRBJ1-5; D ambiguous. Sequencing was done on a sample of PBMCs. This TCR derives from a boy aged 2-9 years in good health and CMV-seronegative. CDR3 sequence reads: CASSYSRGGSNQPQHF. Written as DNA, the CDR3 is TGTGCCAGCAGTTACTCGCGCGGCGGGAGCAATCAGCCCCAGCATTTT.